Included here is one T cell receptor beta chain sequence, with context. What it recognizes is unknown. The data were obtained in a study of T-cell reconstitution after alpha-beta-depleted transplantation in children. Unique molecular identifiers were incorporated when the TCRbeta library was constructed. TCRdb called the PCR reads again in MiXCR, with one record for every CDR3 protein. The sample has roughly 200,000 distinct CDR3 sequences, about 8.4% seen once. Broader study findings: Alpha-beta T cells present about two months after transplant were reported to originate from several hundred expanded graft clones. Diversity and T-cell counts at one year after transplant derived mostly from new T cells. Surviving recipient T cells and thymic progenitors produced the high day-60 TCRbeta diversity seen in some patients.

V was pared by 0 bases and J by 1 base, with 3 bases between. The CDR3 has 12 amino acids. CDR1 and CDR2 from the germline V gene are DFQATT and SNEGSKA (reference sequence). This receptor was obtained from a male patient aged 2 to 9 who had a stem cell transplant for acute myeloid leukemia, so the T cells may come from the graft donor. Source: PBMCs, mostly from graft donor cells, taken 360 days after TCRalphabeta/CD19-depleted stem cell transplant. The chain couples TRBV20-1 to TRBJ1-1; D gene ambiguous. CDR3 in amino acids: CSAREPNTEAFF. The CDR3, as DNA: TGCAGTGCTAGAGAACCGAACACTGAAGCTTTCTTT.